Listed below are T cell receptor beta chains from one sample, sequenced in a study of cytomegalovirus exposure and HLA in healthy donors. Sequenced by immunoSEQ multiplex PCR; TCRdb stores in-frame clones only, minus some. The table shows some 130,000 clones, with roughly 80% occurring only once. The sequencing input was PBMCs. These receptors were collected from a male donor in good health and CMV-seronegative. CDR3s include the opening cysteine and the closing phenylalanine or tryptophan. Each record gives: V gene, clone size, D gene, J gene, CDR3 DNA, CDR3 protein. D genes are given only for firm matches. Only part of the rows carry a size: once, few, many, or a class if the clone is expanded.

>TRBV11-2|few|.|TRBJ1-3
TGTGCCAGCAGCTCACTGAGGGTTGCTGGAAACACCATATATTTT
CASSSLRVAGNTIYF
>TRBV5-5|.|.|TRBJ1-2
TGTGCCAGCAGCTTGGTTTTCGCAGGGCCGCGGGGCTACACCTTC
CASSLVFAGPRGYTF
>TRBV7-3|.|.|TRBJ1-5
TGTGCCAGCAGCTCAAACAGGCGACTGAGCAATCAGCCCCAGCATTTT
CASSSNRRLSNQPQHF
>TRBV4-1|.|.|TRBJ2-5
TGCGCCAGCAGCCAGACCGACCAGCCGGGGAAGACCCAGTACTTC
CASSQTDQPGKTQYF
>TRBV28|.|TRBD2|TRBJ2-5
TGTGCCAGCAGTCCACTAGCGGGGGGGGCTCAAGAGACCCAGTACTTC
CASSPLAGGAQETQYF
>TRBV30|.|.|TRBJ1-6
TGTGCCTGGAGTGCCGGGGGCTCCTATAATTCACCCCTCCACTTT
CAWSAGGSYNSPLHF
>TRBV4-1|.|TRBD1|TRBJ1-1
TGCGCCAGCAGTTCCGGGACAGAGAACACTGAAGCTTTCTTT
CASSSGTENTEAFF
>TRBV7-3|.|.|TRBJ2-6
TGTGCCAGCAGTTCCCAGGGTTTCGACCTAGCTGGGGCCAACGTCCTGACTTTC
CASSSQGFDLAGANVLTF
>TRBV7-3|.|TRBD1|TRBJ2-2
TGTGCCAGCAGCTCTTTCAGGGGGCTCACCGGGGAGCTGTTTTTT
CASSSFRGLTGELFF
>TRBV19|once|.|TRBJ2-6
TGTGCCAGTAGTATAATCTCCGGGGGTGGGGTCCTGACTTTC
CASSIISGGGVLTF
>TRBV27|.|TRBD2|TRBJ2-2
TGTGCCAGCAGTTGGCTAGCTAGCGGGGTTACCGGGGAGCTGTTTTTT
CASSWLASGVTGELFF
>TRBV28|.|.|TRBJ1-4
TGTGCCAGCAGAGGCGGGGGTTTCGCCAATGAAAAACTGTTTTTT
CASRGGGFANEKLFF
>TRBV5-4|.|.|TRBJ2-7
TGTGCCAGCAGCTTGTTCGACAGTTCCTACGAGCAGTACTTC
CASSLFDSSYEQYF
>TRBV10-1|.|TRBD1|TRBJ1-5
TGCGCCAGCAGTGCCGGACAGGGTGGGGGGCAGCCCCAGCATTTT
CASSAGQGGGQPQHF
>TRBV9|.|.|TRBJ1-3
TGTGCCAGCAGCGTAGATTTCAACTCTGGAAACACCATATATTTT
CASSVDFNSGNTIYF
>TRBV5-1|.|TRBD2|TRBJ2-5
TGCGCCAGCTTCCCCACGAGCGGGAGTTTGGAGACCCAGTACTTC
CASFPTSGSLETQYF
>TRBV1|once|.|TRBJ1-2
TGCACCAGCAGCCCGGATGTAGGGGACAGAAACTATGGCTACACCTTC
CTSSPDVGDRNYGYTF
>TRBV27|few|.|TRBJ2-2
TGTGCCAGCAGTTTTAGGAACACCGGGGAGCTGTTTTTT
CASSFRNTGELFF
>TRBV27|.|.|TRBJ2-4
TGTGCCAGCGGCTCCGGGAGTCAGTACTTC
CASGSGSQYF
>TRBV15|.|TRBD1|TRBJ1-2
TGTGCCACCCGGGACAGGGGGAACTATGGCTACACCTTC
CATRDRGNYGYTF
>TRBV7-2|.|.|TRBJ2-7
TGTGCCAGCAGCTTAGGTCGGGGGGCCGAGCAGTACTTC
CASSLGRGAEQYF
>TRBV5-1|.|.|TRBJ2-7
TGCGCCAGCAGCTTGGTACTAGACTCCTACGAGCAGTACTTC
CASSLVLDSYEQYF
>TRBV6-1|.|TRBD1|TRBJ2-7
TGTGCCAGCAGGTGGGACAGGGAGAGCTCCTACGAGCAGTACTTC
CASRWDRESSYEQYF
>TRBV7-9|.|.|TRBJ1-2
TGTGCCAGCAGCTTACTCCATGGACTTAACTATGGCTACACCTTC
CASSLLHGLNYGYTF
>TRBV4-2|.|.|TRBJ1-6
TGTGCCAGCAGCCAAGATCCGCAGGGTAGTAATTCACCCCTCCACTTT
CASSQDPQGSNSPLHF
>TRBV9|.|.|TRBJ2-7
TGTGCCAGCAGCGGCAGTGGTAATTACGAGCAGTACTTC
CASSGSGNYEQYF
>TRBV7-2|.|.|TRBJ2-7
TGTGCCAGCAGCAAACAGGTTTACCCCTACGAGCAGTACTTC
CASSKQVYPYEQYF
>TRBV29-1|.|.|TRBJ1-1
TGCAGCGTTGGGGCTGACACAATGAACACTGAAGCTTTCTTT
CSVGADTMNTEAFF
>TRBV7-2|.|TRBD1|TRBJ2-1
TGTGCCAGCAGCCCCGACAGGGACAATGAGCAGTTCTTC
CASSPDRDNEQFF
>TRBV5-1|.|TRBD1|TRBJ2-7
TGCGCCAGCAGGGGCGGGACAGGGTACGAGCAGTACTTC
CASRGGTGYEQYF
>TRBV13|.|.|TRBJ2-7
TGTGCCAGCAGCCGCGGTACGGAGCATTACGAGCAGTACTTC
CASSRGTEHYEQYF
>TRBV7-9|.|.|TRBJ2-3
TGTTCCAGCAGCTTAGTCCCCAGTAGCACAGATACGCAGTATTTT
CSSSLVPSSTDTQYF
>TRBV19|.|.|TRBJ1-1
TGTGCCAGTAGTTCTGTGACATTGAACACTGAAGCTTTCTTT
CASSSVTLNTEAFF
>TRBV6-5|.|TRBD1|TRBJ1-5
TGTGCCAGCAGTTCGACAGGGGGTAGCAATCAGCCCCAGCATTTT
CASSSTGGSNQPQHF
>TRBV2|.|TRBD1|TRBJ2-1
TGTGCCAGCAGTGAGGACAGGGCGGGGAACAATGAGCAGTTCTTC
CASSEDRAGNNEQFF
>TRBV5-1|.|TRBD2|TRBJ2-1
TGCGCCAGCAGCCACAGCGGGGGGGGATATGAGCAGTTCTTC
CASSHSGGGYEQFF
>TRBV4-1|few|.|TRBJ1-1
TGCGCCAGTTATGACGGACAGTTTGAAGCTTTCTTT
CASYDGQFEAFF
>TRBV6-1|.|TRBD1|TRBJ1-1
TGTGCCAGCCCCGCAGGGGGCACTGAAGCTTTCTTT
CASPAGGTEAFF
>TRBV6-5|.|.|TRBJ1-2
TGTGCCAGCAGTTATGACTGGGGAGCTAACTATGGCTACACCTTC
CASSYDWGANYGYTF
>TRBV18|.|TRBD1|TRBJ1-1
TGTGCCAGCTCTCCTGGGACAGGGACGAACACTGAAGCTTTCTTT
CASSPGTGTNTEAFF
>TRBV4-1|.|.|TRBJ1-6
TGCGCCAGCAGCCAAGTGGGCTGGGATTCACCCCTCCACTTT
CASSQVGWDSPLHF
>TRBV4-2|.|TRBD2|TRBJ2-3
TGTGCCAGCAGCCAGGCGCGGGGGGGCCGGACAGATACGCAGTATTTT
CASSQARGGRTDTQYF
>TRBV7-2|few|TRBD2|TRBJ2-5
TGTGCCAGCAGCTTTCAGCGGGGGGGCGGGGAGACCCAGTACTTC
CASSFQRGGGETQYF
>TRBV11-3|few|TRBD2|TRBJ2-3
TGTGCCAGCAGCAGGCGGGAGGGCCAAGGCACAGATACGCAGTATTTT
CASSRREGQGTDTQYF
>TRBV11-2|.|.|TRBJ2-1
TGTGCCAGCAGCTTACGCAATGAGCAGTTCTTC
CASSLRNEQFF
>TRBV5-4|.|.|TRBJ2-2
TGTGCCAGCAGCCCCCAGGGGGGCGGGGAGCTGTTTTTT
CASSPQGGGELFF
>TRBV6-1|.|.|TRBJ2-3
TGTGCCAGCAGCCCGGGGGTTTGGACAGATACGCAGTATTTT
CASSPGVWTDTQYF
>TRBV7-6|.|TRBD2|TRBJ2-1
TGTGCCAGCAGCGACCGACTAGCGGAGTCCTACAATGAGCAGTTCTTC
CASSDRLAESYNEQFF
>TRBV7-6|.|.|TRBJ1-2
TGTGCCAGCAGCCAAACAGGGAGTAATAACTATGGCTACACCTTC
CASSQTGSNNYGYTF
>TRBV4-1|.|.|TRBJ1-4
TGCGCCAGCAGCCAAGCTCAGGGCTTTAATGAAAAACTGTTTTTT
CASSQAQGFNEKLFF
>TRBV9|.|.|TRBJ1-1
TGTGCCAGCAGCGTAGGATCTATGAACACTGAAGCTTTCTTT
CASSVGSMNTEAFF
>TRBV18|.|.|TRBJ1-4
TGTGCCAGCTCAAGAGAGCCGGGACAAATTGAAAAACTGTTTTTT
CASSREPGQIEKLFF
>TRBV4-2|.|TRBD2|TRBJ2-2
TGTGCCAGCAGCCTATCCGGGGGGGCGGGCGGGGAGCTGTTTTTT
CASSLSGGAGGELFF
>TRBV4-1|.|TRBD1|TRBJ1-6
TGCGCCAGCAGCCAAGAGTTGGCCCGGACAGGGGACTCACCCCTCCACTTT
CASSQELARTGDSPLHF
>TRBV7-9|once|.|TRBJ1-1
TGTGCCAGCAGCTTACAACAGGGTGGAGCTTTCTTT
CASSLQQGGAFF
>TRBV2|once|.|TRBJ1-2
TGTGCCAGCGCCATGACGGAGAGATCACATGGCTACACCTTC
CASAMTERSHGYTF